This TCR beta chain came from a study of a mutant IDH1 vaccine in newly diagnosed glioma. Study-wide points: It seemed that pseudoprogression was not linked to changes in the top peripheral T cell clonotypes.

The sample holds a few counts of this clone. Its antigen is currently unknown. The germline CDR1 and CDR2 sequences are SNHLY and FYNNEI. The CDR3 spans 15 residues. Trimming removed 7 bases at V and 0 bases at J, with 14 bases between. The assay was immunoSEQ multiplex PCR, and TCRdb's table has in-frame clones only and misses some. The data hold 24,000 or so clones, with about 92% observed a single time. Regarding time point: baseline, week 1 (first vaccination visit). Treatment denoted: pre-vaccination baseline after standard-of-care therapy. The material was PBMCs, obtained from a glioma patient treated with radiotherapy, temozolomide or both. This sequence originates from a man in his forties or fifties with glioma. This chain uses TRBV2 with TRBJ2-3; D perhaps matches TRBD1 (6 bases). CDR3: CASKFEDSSTDTQYF. The CDR3, as DNA: TGTGCCAGCAAGTTCGAGGACAGTAGCACAGATACGCAGTATTTT.